A single sample is the source of the 11 T cell receptor beta chains below, sequenced in a study of regulatory T cells in long-lasting Graves disease. The TCR beta library used iRepertoire HTBI primers with Arm-PCR amplification of CDR3. TCRdb passed the multiplex PCR reads through MiXCR, listing each CDR3 protein once. The table lists approximately 300,000 distinct CDR3 sequences, approximately 20% of them singletons. Indicated time point: newly diagnosed GD, antithyroid drugs for less than 3 months. PBMC-extracted RNA yielded the TCR library. The specimen comprised peripheral blood mononuclear cells (PBMCs), sampled at new diagnosis, from a patient treated with antithyroid drugs. The receptors were sampled from a female donor with Graves disease.

The V and J genes are TRBV12-3 or TRBV12-4 and TRBJ1-5; perhaps TRBD1 as D (5 bases). Trimming stripped 3 bases from V and 4 bases from J, with 16 bases between. This CDR3 is 16 amino acids long. The CDR3 loop reads CASSFASGDGNQPQHF. In DNA form, the CDR3 reads TGTGCCAGCAGTTTTGCATCCGGGGACGGGAATCAGCCCCAGCATTTT.

This clonotype was observed a handful of times. The V and J genes are TRBV7-9 and TRBJ2-2; 11 bases align to TRBD1. Germline values: CDR1 SEHNR, CDR2 FQNEAQ (reference sequence). This CDR3 spans 18 amino acids. V lost 6 bases, J lost 3 bases, and 12 bases stayed unmatched. The DNA of the CDR3 is TGTGCCAGCAGGTTGTCCGGGACAGGGGGGATGTACACCGGGGAGCTGTTTTTT. Translating gives CASRLSGTGGMYTGELFF.

At least ten counts were recorded for this clonotype. The chain has TRBV25-1 and TRBJ1-6; TRBD1 matches 7 bases. CDR1 is MGHDK, CDR2 SYGVNS, per germline. Losses at the gene ends were 4 bases for V and 4 bases for J; bases not matched to a gene: 1. The CDR3 runs 14 residues. Here the CDR3 reads CASSGTGYNSPLHF. CDR3 in DNA: TGTGCCAGCAGTGGGACAGGATATAATTCACCCCTCCACTTT.

The table lists this clonotype with many counts. The V gene is TRBV6-1, the J gene TRBJ2-1; unclear D gene. Germline CDR1 and CDR2: MNHNS and SASEGT. The CDR3 has 13 residues. V lost 7 bases to trimming and J lost 6 bases, with 13 bases between them. This chain's CDR3 is CASTPWASNEQFF. CDR3 DNA sequence: TGTGCCAGCACCCCCTGGGCCAGCAATGAGCAGTTCTTC.

This clonotype has only a few counts. The rearrangement uses TRBV6-5 and TRBJ2-7; either TRBD1 or TRBD2 may fit D (6 bases each). CDR1 and CDR2 from the germline V gene are MNHEY and SVGAGI. V gave up 0 bases and J gave up 0 bases, with 15 bases separating them. This CDR3 has 17 amino acids. The CDR3 region is CASSYSIGGHPSYEQYF. In DNA, the CDR3 is TGTGCCAGCAGTTACTCGATAGGGGGGCATCCCTCCTACGAGCAGTACTTC.

In its sample, this clonotype was seen a few times. The genes are TRBV19 and TRBJ2-3; tentative D call: TRBD2 (6 bases). Germline loops: CDR1 LNHDA, CDR2 SQIVND (reference sequence). V shed 6 bases and J shed 1 base, with 11 bases lying between them. The CDR3 is 14 residues long. Here the CDR3 DNA reads TGTGCCAGTAGACGGGAGTTGGGCACAGATACGCAGTATTTT. This translates into CASRRELGTDTQYF.

This clonotype came up many times. The CDR3 DNA reads as TGTGCCAGCTCACCACGCGGAACCCTGGGAGAGACCCAGTACTTC. Protein product: CASSPRGTLGETQYF. V is TRBV18 and J is TRBJ2-5; D ambiguous. The CDR3 is made up of 15 amino acids. V lost 1 base to trimming and J lost 4 bases, with 13 bases between them. The germline gives CDR1 KGHSH, CDR2 LQKENI.

In its sample, this clonotype was seen a few times. This chain uses TRBV20-1 with TRBJ1-6; 8 positions match TRBD1. V dropped 6 bases and J dropped 7; count of bases not matched to a gene: 14. The CDR3 runs to 16 residues. Germline-derived CDR1 and CDR2 are DFQATT and SNEGSKA (reference sequence). The CDR3 sequence: CSAGELDRVQNSPLHF. In DNA form, the CDR3 reads TGCAGTGCGGGCGAACTGGACAGGGTTCAAAATTCACCCCTCCACTTT.

The table lists this clonotype with many counts. The DNA for the CDR3 is TGCAGTGCTAGATCAGGGTTTAGCACTGAAGCTTTCTTT. Translating it yields CSARSGFSTEAFF. The gene calls are TRBV20-1 and TRBJ1-1; weak D call: TRBD1 (5 bases). V was trimmed by 2 bases and J by 4 bases, leaving 11 bases between them. This CDR3 is built from 13 residues. CDR1 and CDR2 (germline): DFQATT, SNEGSKA (reference sequence).

At least ten counts were recorded for this clonotype. The chain employs TRBV11-2 and TRBJ1-1; the D is unclear. V dropped 2 bases and J dropped 10 bases, with 14 bases sitting between them. Germline V gene data show CDR1 as SGHAT and CDR2 as FQNNGV. The CDR3 is 13 amino acids. DNA of the CDR3: TGTGCCAGCAGCTTAAAGGGTCAGCAGTTAGCTTTCTTT. It is translated as CASSLKGQQLAFF. The whole variable domain, remainder taken from reference TRBV11-2 and TRBJ1-1, is EAGVAQSPRYKIIEKRQSVAFWCNPISGHATLYWYQQILGQGPKLLIQFQNNGVVDDSQLPKDRFSAERLKGVDSTLKIQPAKLEDSAVYLCASSLKGQQLAFFGQGTRLTVV.

Regarding this clonotype: The junction departs from germline at one end; a sequencing error may be responsible. The chain combines TRBV7-2 with TRBJ2-1, with 10 bases that match TRBD2. CDR3 size: 18 residues. The V gene's germline CDR1 is SGHTA and CDR2 FQGNSA. The CDR3 sequence: CASSHRGLSGRAGNEQSF. The CDR3 nucleotides are TGTGCCAGCAGCCACAGGGGGTTAAGCGGGAGGGCCGGGAATGAGCAGTCCTTC.